The clone carrying this T cell receptor beta chain appeared once. As yet, its antigen is unknown. A much larger clone sits a single nucleotide away, making a read error possible. This entry comes from a study of blood T cells in healthy people across ages. CDR3 length: 17 residues. The germline gives CDR1 DFQATT, CDR2 SNEGSKA (reference sequence). Broader study findings: Diversity figures derived from one million T cells were judged to underestimate the true value. Naive T cell percentage by flow cytometry tracked strongly with beta diversity. A roughly linear fall in TCR beta diversity per million T cells was seen with increasing age.

With a J-beta primer mix and a sample-barcoded 5' primer, a second PCR ran about 7 to 11 cycles. TCRdb analysed the 5' RACE reads with MiXCR anew, one entry per CDR3 protein. This table holds around 670,000 distinct CDR3 sequences, approximately 30% found once. The chain carries TRBV20-1 and TRBJ2-7, with TRBD2 as a possible D gene (7 bases). The clonotype originates from a woman aged 80 or older in good health. The material sequenced was blood. The CDR3 sequence is CSARDQQGAGLSHEQYF. The CDR3 DNA sequence: TGCAGTGCTAGAGACCAACAGGGAGCGGGGCTCTCCCACGAGCAGTACTTC.